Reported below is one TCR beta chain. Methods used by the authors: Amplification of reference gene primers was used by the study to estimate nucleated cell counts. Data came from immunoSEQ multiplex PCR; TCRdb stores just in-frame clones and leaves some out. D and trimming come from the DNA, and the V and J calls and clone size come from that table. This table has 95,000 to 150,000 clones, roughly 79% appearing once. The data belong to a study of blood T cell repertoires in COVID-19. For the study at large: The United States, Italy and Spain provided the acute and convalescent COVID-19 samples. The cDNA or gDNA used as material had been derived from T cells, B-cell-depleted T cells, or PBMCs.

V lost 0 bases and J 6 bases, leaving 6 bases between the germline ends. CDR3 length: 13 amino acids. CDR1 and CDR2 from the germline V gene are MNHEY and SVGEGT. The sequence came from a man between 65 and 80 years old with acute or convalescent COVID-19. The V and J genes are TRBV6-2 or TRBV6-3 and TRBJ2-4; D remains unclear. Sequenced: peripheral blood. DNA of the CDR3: TGTGCCAGCAGTTACTCTTGGGCAAACATTCAGTACTTC. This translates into CASSYSWANIQYF.